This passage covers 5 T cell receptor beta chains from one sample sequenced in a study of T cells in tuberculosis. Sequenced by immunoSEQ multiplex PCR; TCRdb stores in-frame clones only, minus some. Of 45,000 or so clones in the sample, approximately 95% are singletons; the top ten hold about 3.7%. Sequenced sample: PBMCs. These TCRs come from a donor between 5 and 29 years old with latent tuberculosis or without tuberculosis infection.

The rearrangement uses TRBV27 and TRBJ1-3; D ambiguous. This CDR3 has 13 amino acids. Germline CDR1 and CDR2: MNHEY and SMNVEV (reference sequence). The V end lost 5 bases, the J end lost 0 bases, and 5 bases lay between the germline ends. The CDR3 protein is CASSQNSGNTIYF. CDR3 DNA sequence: TGTGCCAGCAGTCAAAACTCTGGAAACACCATATATTTT.

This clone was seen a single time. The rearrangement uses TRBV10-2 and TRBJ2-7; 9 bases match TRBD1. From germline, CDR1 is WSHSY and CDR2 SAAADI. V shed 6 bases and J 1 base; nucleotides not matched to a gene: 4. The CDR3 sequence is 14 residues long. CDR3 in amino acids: CASRRQGESYEQYF. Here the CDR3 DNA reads TGCGCCAGCAGAAGACAGGGGGAGTCCTACGAGCAGTACTTC.

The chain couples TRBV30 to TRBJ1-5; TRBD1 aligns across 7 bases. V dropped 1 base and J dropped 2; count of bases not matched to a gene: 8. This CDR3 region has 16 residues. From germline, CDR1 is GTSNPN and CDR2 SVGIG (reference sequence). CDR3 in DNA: TGTGCCTGGAGTGCTCGTGACAGGGTCGGCAATCAGCCCCAGCATTTT. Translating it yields CAWSARDRVGNQPQHF. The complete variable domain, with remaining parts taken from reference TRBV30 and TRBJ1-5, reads SQTIHQWPATLVQPVGSPLSLECTVEGTSNPNLYWYRQAAGRGLQLLFYSVGIGQISSEVPQNLSASRPQDRQFILSSKKLLLSDSGFYLCAWSARDRVGNQPQHFGDGTRLSIL.

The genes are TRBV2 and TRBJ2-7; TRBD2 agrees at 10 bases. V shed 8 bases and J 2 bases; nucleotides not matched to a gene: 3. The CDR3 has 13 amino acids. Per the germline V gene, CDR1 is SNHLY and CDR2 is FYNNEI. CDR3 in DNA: TGTGCCAGCTTAGCGGGGGGTCCCTACGAGCAGTACTTC. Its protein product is CASLAGGPYEQYF. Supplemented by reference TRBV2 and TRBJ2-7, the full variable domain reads EPEVTQTPSHQVTQMGQEVILRCVPISNHLYFYWYRQILGQKVEFLVSFYNNEISEKSEIFDDQFSVERPDGSNFTLKIRSTKLEDSAMYFCASLAGGPYEQYFGPGTRLTVT.

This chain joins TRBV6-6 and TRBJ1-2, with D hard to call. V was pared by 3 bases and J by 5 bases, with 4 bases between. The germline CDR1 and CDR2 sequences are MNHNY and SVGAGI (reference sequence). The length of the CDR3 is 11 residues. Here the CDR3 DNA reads TGTGCCAGCAGTTATGTATATGGCTACACCTTC. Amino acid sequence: CASSYVYGYTF.